One sample yielded the 7 T cell receptor beta chains listed below, sequenced in a study of shared clonotypes between healthy human individuals. TCRdb keeps only in-frame clones here, not all; method: immunoSEQ multiplex PCR. The sample shows 2 million to 3 million clones, under 95% of them seen only once. Input material: naive CD4+ T cells from PBMCs. The sample's subset: CD45RA+ positively selected. All receptors come from a man younger than 30 in good health. Some clones in this sample may be carry-over from other donors' samples.

The chain has TRBV5-1 and TRBJ1-2; no firm D call. The CDR3 covers 15 residues. The germline CDR1 and CDR2 sequences are SGHRS and YFSETQ. Trimming took 0 bases from V and 4 from J, leaving 13 bases between them. CDR3 sequence (DNA): TGCGCCAGCAGCTTGGAAGGCAGCTCCAGCTATGGCTACACCTTC. It yields the protein CASSLEGSSSYGYTF. Based on the CDR3 plus reference TRBV5-1 and TRBJ1-2, the full variable domain is KAGVTQTPRYLIKTRGQQVTLSCSPISGHRSVSWYQQTPGQGLQFLFEYFSETQRNKGNFPGRFSGRQFSNSRSEMNVSTLELGDSALYLCASSLEGSSSYGYTFGSGTRLTVV.

The chain is built from TRBV10-3 and TRBJ2-5, with 8 nucleotides matching TRBD2. The CDR3 runs to 15 residues. Germline V gene lookup returns CDR1 ENHRY and CDR2 SYGVKD. With 4 bases clipped from V and 1 base from J, the junction kept 5 bases outside the gene matches. The CDR3 protein is CAISVALAGQETQYF. CDR3 in DNA: TGTGCCATCAGTGTGGCGCTAGCGGGCCAAGAGACCCAGTACTTC.

The chain couples TRBV5-1 to TRBJ1-4; D not certain. The CDR3 is made up of 15 amino acids. Trimming shortened V by 4 bases and J by 3 bases, and 13 bases separated the two germline ends. Looked up from germline, CDR1 is SGHRS and CDR2 is YFSETQ. CDR3 nucleotides: TGCGCCAGCAGCCGAAGTCAGCAAGCTAATGAAAAACTGTTTTTT. Translation gives CASSRSQQANEKLFF.

The chain has TRBV7-8 and TRBJ2-3; unclear D gene. Per germline, CDR1 SGHVS and CDR2 FQNEAQ. Between the trimmed V and J ends, which lost 1 base and 0 bases, there was a span of 11 bases. The CDR3 sequence is 16 residues long. DNA of the CDR3: TGTGCCAGCAGCTTAGTTCGACCTTCTAGCACAGATACGCAGTATTTT. It yields the protein CASSLVRPSSTDTQYF.

V is TRBV28 and J is TRBJ2-5, with 8 bases that match TRBD2. The end of the DNA fits TRBJ2-7 better, so the J call may be wrong. Germline loops: CDR1 MDHEN, CDR2 SYDVKM. The CDR3 consists of 13 residues. CDR3 in DNA: TGTGCCAGCACGACTAGCGTCCCCTACGAGCAGTACTTC. It encodes CASTTSVPYEQYF.

The rearrangement joins TRBV2 to TRBJ1-1, with D maybe TRBD1 (5 bases). The CDR3 is 15 residues long. V dropped 7 bases and J dropped 0 bases, with 15 bases sitting between them. CDR1 SNHLY and CDR2 FYNNEI come from the germline V gene. This chain's CDR3 is CASIERGRVNTEAFF. As DNA, the CDR3 is TGTGCCAGCATCGAGAGGGGCAGGGTGAACACTGAAGCTTTCTTT.

This chain uses TRBV28 with TRBJ2-3, with 9 bases aligning to TRBD1. With V trimmed by 3 bases and J by 3 bases, 7 bases remained unmatched. The CDR3 loop spans 16 amino acids. The germline CDR1 and CDR2 sequences are MDHEN and SYDVKM. In nucleotides, the CDR3 is TGTGCCAGCAGTTTTCCCCAGGGACAGGGAACAGATACGCAGTATTTT. Amino acids: CASSFPQGQGTDTQYF. The complete variable domain, with remaining parts taken from reference TRBV28 and TRBJ2-3, reads DVKVTQSSRYLVKRTGEKVFLECVQDMDHENMFWYRQDPGLGLRLIYFSYDVKMKEKGDIPEGYSVSREKKERFSLILESASTNQTSMYLCASSFPQGQGTDTQYFGPGTRLTVL.